This T cell receptor beta chain comes out of a study of blood T cell repertoires in COVID-19. Overall study context: From the United States, Italy and Spain came samples of acute and convalescent COVID-19.

Measured with immunoSEQ multiplex PCR; TCRdb has only the in-frame clones, and not every one. The sample shows 290,000 or so clones, 90% of them seen only once. Looked up from germline, CDR1 is SQVTM and CDR2 is ANQGSEA. The ends were cut back, 1 base at V and 1 base at J, with 22 bases in the middle. The CDR3 consists of 18 residues. This TCR came from a woman between 18 and 30 years old with acute COVID-19. Sequenced: PBMCs or T cells enriched from blood (not recorded which). V gene TRBV29-1 combines with J gene TRBJ1-1; D possibly corresponds to TRBD1 (5 bases). In DNA, the CDR3 is TGCAGCGTTGAAGTCCTCCCCCGGCCAGGGTCACAGAACACTGAAGCTTTCTTT. Amino acids: CSVEVLPRPGSQNTEAFF.